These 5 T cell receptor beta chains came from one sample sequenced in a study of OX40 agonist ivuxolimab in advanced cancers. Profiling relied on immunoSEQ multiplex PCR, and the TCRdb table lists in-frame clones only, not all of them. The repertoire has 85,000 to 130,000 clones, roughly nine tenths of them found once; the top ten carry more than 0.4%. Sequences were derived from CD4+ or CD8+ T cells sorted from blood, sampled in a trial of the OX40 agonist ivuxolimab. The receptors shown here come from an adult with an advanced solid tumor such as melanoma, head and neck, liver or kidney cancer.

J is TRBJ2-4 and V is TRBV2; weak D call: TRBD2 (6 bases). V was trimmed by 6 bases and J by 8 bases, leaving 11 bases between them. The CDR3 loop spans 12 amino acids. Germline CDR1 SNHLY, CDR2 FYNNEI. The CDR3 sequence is CASRYGGDIQYF. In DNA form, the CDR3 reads TGTGCCAGCAGGTACGGGGGAGACATTCAGTACTTC.

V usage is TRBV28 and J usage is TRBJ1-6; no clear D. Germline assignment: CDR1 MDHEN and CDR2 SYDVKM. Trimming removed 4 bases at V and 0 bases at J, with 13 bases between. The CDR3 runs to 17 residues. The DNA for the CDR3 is TGTGCCAGCAGTTCACCAGACGGAAGCTCCTATAATTCACCCCTCCACTTT. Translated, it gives CASSSPDGSSYNSPLHF.

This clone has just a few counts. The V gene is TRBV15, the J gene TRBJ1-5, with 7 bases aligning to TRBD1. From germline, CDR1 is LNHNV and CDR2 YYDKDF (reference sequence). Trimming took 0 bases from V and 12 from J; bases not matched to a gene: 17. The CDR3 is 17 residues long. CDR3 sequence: CATSRDLDRRTRQGQHF. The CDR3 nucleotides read TGTGCCACCAGCAGAGATCTGGACAGGAGGACGCGGCAGGGCCAGCATTTT.

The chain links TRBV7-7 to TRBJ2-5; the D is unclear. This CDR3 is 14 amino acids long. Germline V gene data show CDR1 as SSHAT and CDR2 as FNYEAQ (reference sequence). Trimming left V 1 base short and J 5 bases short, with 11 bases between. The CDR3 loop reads CASSLDGVPETQYF. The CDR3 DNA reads TGTGCCAGCAGCTTAGATGGGGTTCCGGAGACCCAGTACTTC.

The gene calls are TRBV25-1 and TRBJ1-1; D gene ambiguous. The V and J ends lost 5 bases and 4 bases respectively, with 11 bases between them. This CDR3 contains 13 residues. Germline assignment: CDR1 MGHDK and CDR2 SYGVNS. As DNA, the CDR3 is TGTGCCAGCAGTTTGACGGGTACCACTGAAGCTTTCTTT. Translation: CASSLTGTTEAFF.